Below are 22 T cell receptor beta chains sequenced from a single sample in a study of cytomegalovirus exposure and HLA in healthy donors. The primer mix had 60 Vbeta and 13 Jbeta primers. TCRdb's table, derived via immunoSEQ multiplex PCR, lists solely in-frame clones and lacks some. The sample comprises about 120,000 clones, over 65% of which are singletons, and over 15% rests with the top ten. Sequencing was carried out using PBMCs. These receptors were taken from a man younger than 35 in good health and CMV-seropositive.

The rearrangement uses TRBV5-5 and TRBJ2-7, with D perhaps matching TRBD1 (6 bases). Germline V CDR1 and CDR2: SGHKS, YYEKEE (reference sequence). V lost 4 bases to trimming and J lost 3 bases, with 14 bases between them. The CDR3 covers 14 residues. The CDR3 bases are TGTGCCAGCAGCCTCAGGACAGCGGACTACGAGCAGTACTTC. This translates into CASSLRTADYEQYF.

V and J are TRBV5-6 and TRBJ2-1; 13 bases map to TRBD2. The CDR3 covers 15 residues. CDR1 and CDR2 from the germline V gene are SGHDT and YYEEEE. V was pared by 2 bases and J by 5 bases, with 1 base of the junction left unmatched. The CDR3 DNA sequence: TGTGCCAGCAGCTTCGGACTAGCGGGGGACAATGAGCAGTTCTTC. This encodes CASSFGLAGDNEQFF.

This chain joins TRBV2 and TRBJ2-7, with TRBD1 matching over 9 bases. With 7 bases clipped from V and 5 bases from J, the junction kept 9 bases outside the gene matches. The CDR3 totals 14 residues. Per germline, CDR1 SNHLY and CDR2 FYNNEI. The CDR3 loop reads CASKATGGRDEQYF. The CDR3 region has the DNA TGTGCCAGCAAAGCCACAGGGGGCAGGGACGAGCAGTACTTC.

The CDR3 region has the DNA TGTGCCAGCAGTTTGGGGCAGCACAGAAACACCATATATTTT. It translates to CASSLGQHRNTIYF. The chain has TRBV28 and TRBJ1-3, with a possible D match to TRBD1 (5 bases). Germline lookup yields CDR1 MDHEN and CDR2 SYDVKM. V was trimmed by 3 bases and J by 5 bases, leaving 11 bases between them. This CDR3 has 14 residues.

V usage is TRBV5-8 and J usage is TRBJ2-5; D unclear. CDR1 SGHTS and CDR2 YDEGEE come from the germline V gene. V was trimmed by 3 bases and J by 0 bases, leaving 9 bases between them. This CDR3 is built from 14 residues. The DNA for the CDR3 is TGTGCCAGCAGCTCGAACGGGTACCAAGAGACCCAGTACTTC. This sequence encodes CASSSNGYQETQYF.

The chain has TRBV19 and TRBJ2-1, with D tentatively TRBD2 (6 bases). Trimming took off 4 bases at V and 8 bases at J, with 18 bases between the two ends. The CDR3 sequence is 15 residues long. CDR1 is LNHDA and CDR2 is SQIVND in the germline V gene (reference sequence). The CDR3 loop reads CASSKTSTRIDEQFF. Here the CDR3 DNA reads TGTGCCAGTAGTAAGACTAGTACCAGAATCGATGAGCAGTTCTTC.

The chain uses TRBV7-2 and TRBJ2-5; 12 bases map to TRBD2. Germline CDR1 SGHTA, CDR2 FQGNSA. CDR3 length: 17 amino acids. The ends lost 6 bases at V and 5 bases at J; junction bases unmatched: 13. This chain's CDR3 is CASRGSLAGGPWETQYF. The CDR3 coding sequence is TGTGCCAGCAGGGGATCGCTAGCGGGGGGGCCCTGGGAGACCCAGTACTTC.

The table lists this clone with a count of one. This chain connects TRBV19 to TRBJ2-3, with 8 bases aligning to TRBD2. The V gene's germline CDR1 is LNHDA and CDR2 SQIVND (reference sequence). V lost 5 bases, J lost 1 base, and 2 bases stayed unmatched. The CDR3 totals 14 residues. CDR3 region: CASSLGLGTDTQYF. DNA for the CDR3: TGTGCCAGTAGTTTGGGACTAGGCACAGATACGCAGTATTTT.

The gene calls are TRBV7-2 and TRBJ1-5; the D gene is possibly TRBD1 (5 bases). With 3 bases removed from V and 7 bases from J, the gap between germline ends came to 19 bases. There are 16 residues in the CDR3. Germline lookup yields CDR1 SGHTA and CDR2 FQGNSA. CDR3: CASSLRLGHSDQPQHF. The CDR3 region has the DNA TGTGCCAGCAGCTTGAGACTTGGACACAGTGACCAGCCCCAGCATTTT.

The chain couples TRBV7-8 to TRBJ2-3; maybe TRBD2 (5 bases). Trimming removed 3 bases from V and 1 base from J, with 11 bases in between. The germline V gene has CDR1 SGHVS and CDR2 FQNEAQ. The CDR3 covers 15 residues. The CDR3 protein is CASSFLAAGTDTQYF. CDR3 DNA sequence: TGTGCCAGCAGCTTTCTAGCAGCTGGCACAGATACGCAGTATTTT.

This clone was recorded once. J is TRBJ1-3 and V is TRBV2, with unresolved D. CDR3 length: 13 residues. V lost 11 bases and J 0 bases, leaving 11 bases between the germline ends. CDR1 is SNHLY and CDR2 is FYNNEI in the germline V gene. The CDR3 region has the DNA TGTGCCTCCAAGAGGGACTCTGGAAACACCATATATTTT. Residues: CASKRDSGNTIYF.

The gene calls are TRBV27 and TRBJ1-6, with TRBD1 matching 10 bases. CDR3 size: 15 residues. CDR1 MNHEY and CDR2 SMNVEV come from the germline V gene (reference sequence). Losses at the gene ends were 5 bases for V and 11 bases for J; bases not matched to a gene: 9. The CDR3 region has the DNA TGTGCCAGCAGTATCGGGACAGGGGTTCCCACACCCCTCCACTTT. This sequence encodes CASSIGTGVPTPLHF.

CDR3 residues: CASSLVGLSSYEQYF. As DNA, the CDR3 is TGTGCCAGCAGCTTAGTGGGGCTGAGCTCCTACGAGCAGTACTTC. The V gene is TRBV7-9, the J gene TRBJ2-7; a weak D match, TRBD1 (5 bases). Germline lookup yields CDR1 SEHNR and CDR2 FQNEAQ (reference sequence). The V end was cut by 1 base, the J end by 0 bases, with 10 bases between. The CDR3 is 15 amino acids. The whole variable domain, filled in from reference TRBV7-9 and TRBJ2-7, reads DTGVSQNPRHKITKRGQNVTFRCDPISEHNRLYWYRQTLGQGPEFLTYFQNEAQLEKSRLLSDRFSAERPKGSFSTLEIQRTEQGDSAMYLCASSLVGLSSYEQYFGPGTRLTVT.

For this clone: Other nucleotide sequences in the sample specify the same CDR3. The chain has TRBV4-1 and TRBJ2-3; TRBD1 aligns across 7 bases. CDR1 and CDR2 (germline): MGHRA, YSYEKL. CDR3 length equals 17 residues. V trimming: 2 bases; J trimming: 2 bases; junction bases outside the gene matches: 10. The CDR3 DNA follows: TGCGCCAGCAGCCAACCTCTAGACAGGGTGTCCACAGATACGCAGTATTTT. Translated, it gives CASSQPLDRVSTDTQYF.

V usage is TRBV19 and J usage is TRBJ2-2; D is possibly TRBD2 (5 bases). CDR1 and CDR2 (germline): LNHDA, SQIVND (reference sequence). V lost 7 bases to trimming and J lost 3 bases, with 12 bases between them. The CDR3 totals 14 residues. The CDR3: CASNTGMDTGELFF. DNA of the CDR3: TGTGCCAGTAATACGGGGATGGACACCGGGGAGCTGTTTTTT.

The CDR3 DNA is TGCGCCAGCAGTGAGTCTTTAAGGGGACCCCTCCACTTT. Its translation: CASSESLRGPLHF. V usage is TRBV10-1 and J usage is TRBJ1-6, with a weak D call TRBD1 (5 bases). Germline CDR1 WNHNN, CDR2 SYGVQD (reference sequence). CDR3 size: 13 residues. V was trimmed by 0 bases and J by 12 bases, leaving 9 bases between them.

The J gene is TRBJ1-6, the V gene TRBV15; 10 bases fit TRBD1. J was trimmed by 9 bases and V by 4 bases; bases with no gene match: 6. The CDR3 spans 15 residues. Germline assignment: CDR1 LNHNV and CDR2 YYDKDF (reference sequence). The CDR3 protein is CATSTDRDRGSPLHF. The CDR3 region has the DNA TGTGCCACCAGCACAGACCGGGACAGGGGTTCACCCCTCCACTTT.

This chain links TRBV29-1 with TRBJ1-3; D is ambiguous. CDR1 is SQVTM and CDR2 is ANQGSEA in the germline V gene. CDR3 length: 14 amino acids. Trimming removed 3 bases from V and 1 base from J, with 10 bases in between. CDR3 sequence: CSVDRAGSGNTIYF. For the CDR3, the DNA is TGCAGCGTTGACCGCGCCGGGTCTGGAAACACCATATATTTT.

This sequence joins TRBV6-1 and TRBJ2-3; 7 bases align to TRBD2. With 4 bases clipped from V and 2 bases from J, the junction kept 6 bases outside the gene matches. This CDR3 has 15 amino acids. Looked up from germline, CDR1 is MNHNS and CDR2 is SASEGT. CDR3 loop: CASSASGGPTDTQYF. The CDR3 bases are TGTGCCAGCAGTGCCTCGGGGGGTCCCACAGATACGCAGTATTTT.

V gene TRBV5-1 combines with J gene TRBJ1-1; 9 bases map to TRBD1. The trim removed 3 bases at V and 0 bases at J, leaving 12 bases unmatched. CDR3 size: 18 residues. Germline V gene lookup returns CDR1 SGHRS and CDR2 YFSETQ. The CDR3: CASSSPPGQGRLNTEAFF. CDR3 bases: TGCGCCAGCAGCTCACCTCCGGGACAGGGAAGGTTGAACACTGAAGCTTTCTTT.

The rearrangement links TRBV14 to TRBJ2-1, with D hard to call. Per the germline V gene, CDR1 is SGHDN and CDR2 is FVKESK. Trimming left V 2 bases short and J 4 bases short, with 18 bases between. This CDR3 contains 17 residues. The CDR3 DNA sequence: TGTGCCAGCAGCCAAATCCCCAAATGGTCGGGTTACAATGAGCAGTTCTTC. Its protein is CASSQIPKWSGYNEQFF.

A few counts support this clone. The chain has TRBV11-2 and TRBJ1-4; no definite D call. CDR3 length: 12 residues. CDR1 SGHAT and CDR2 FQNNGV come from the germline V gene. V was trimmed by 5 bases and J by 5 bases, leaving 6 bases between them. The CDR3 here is CASSLPNEKLFF. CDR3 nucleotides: TGTGCCAGCAGCCTACCCAATGAAAAACTGTTTTTT. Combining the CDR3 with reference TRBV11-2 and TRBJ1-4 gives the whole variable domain EAGVAQSPRYKIIEKRQSVAFWCNPISGHATLYWYQQILGQGPKLLIQFQNNGVVDDSQLPKDRFSAERLKGVDSTLKIQPAKLEDSAVYLCASSLPNEKLFFGSGTQLSVL.